The TCR beta chain under discussion was sequenced for a study of T cell clones after liver transplantation. Overall study context: Three of eight recipients were HCV-positive; others had non-autoimmune, non-viral indications. Until 12-24 months post-transplant, subjects got standard immunosuppression and no induction.

Assay: immunoSEQ multiplex PCR; the TCRdb copy retains only in-frame clones and omits some. The sample shows under 20,000 clones, roughly nine tenths of them seen only once. Notes on this clone: The junction departs from germline at one end; a sequencing error may be responsible.

This TCR was sampled from a human patient who received a liver transplant. Part of the T cells may come from the graft donor. Sequenced material: CD8+ T cells from blood, taken 45 to 46 months after liver transplant.

Here the CDR3 reads CASSLGHEQYF. The CDR3 DNA follows: TGTGCCAGCAGTTTGGGGCACGAGCAGTACTTC. The rearrangement uses TRBV5-4 and TRBJ2-7; D might be TRBD1 (5 bases). Germline CDR1 SGHNT, CDR2 YYREEE (reference sequence). This CDR3 comprises 11 residues.